This T cell receptor (beta chain) was observed in a study of Ad26.COV2.S vaccination and SARS-CoV-2 variants. Overall study: Trial arm assignment for the donor was COV1001 Ad26.COV2.S.

Treatment given: around 19 received Ad26.COV2.S at low or high dose, single or two shots; 5 received placebo; per-sample allocation not given. Vaccine and placebo recipients were sampled on day 63 after the first injection. V lost 2 bases and J lost 3, with 10 bases in between. Germline V lookup: CDR1 SEHNR, CDR2 FQNEAQ (reference sequence). The CDR3 runs to 14 residues. Overall study results and limits: Spike-specific CD8+ and CD4+ T cell responses reportedly showed substantial breadth after vaccination.

Note on this clone: The antigen is undetermined.

Only in-frame clones appear in the TCRdb table, and some are missing; sequencing was by immunoSEQ multiplex PCR. The data hold about 350,000 clones, with about 86% observed a single time. The rearrangement joins TRBV7-9 to TRBJ1-2; no clear D. The sample consisted of peripheral blood, taken in a trial of Ad26.COV2.S vaccine versus placebo. The sequence derives from a person between 18 and 65 years old who received the Ad26.COV2.S COVID-19 vaccine or a placebo. The CDR3 protein is CASSLSSSYYGYTF. In nucleotides, the CDR3 is TGTGCCAGCAGCTTAAGCAGCAGTTACTATGGCTACACCTTC.